This TCR beta chain comes out of a study of blood T cells in healthy people across ages. Study-level findings and limits: Relative to aged donors, long-lived donors carried more naive CD4+ cells and displayed higher diversity.

This clonotype was counted only a few times. Its antigen is unidentified. A J-beta primer mix and a sample-barcoded 5' primer were used in a second PCR of about 7 to 12 cycles. TCRdb used MiXCR to reprocess the 5' RACE reads, holding one entry per CDR3 protein. The sample lists 1,300,000 or so distinct CDR3 sequences, approximately 59% occurring once. CDR3 size: 15 residues. Germline values: CDR1 LGHDT, CDR2 YNNKEL (reference sequence). The V end lost 0 bases, the J end lost 2 bases, and 10 bases lay between the germline ends. The sequence derives from a man between 18 and 35 years old in good health. Sequencing was carried out using blood. V is TRBV3-1 and J is TRBJ2-5; D gene uncertain. CDR3 DNA sequence: TGTGCCAGCAGCCAAGATCTGGCAGGTCAAGAGACCCAGTACTTC. Its translation is CASSQDLAGQETQYF.